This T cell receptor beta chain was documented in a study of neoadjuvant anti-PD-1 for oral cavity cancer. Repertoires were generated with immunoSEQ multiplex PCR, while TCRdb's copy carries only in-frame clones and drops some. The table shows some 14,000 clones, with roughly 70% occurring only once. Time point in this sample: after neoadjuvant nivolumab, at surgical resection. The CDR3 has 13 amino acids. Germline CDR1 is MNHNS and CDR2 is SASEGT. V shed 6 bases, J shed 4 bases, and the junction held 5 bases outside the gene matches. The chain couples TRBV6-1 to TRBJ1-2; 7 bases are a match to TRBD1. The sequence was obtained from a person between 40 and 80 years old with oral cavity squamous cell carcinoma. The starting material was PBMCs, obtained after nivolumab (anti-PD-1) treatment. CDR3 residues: CASSRGQIYGYTF. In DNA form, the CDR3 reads TGTGCCAGCAGCCGGGGACAGATCTATGGCTACACCTTC.